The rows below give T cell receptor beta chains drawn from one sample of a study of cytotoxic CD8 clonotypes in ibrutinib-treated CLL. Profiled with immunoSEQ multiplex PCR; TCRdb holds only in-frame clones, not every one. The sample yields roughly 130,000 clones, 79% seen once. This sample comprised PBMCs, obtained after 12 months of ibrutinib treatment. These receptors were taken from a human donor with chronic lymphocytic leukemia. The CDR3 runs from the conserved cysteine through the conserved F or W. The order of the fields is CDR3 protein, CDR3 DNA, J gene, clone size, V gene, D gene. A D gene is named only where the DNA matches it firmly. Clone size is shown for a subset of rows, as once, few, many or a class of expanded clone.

cdr3_aa: CASSYWGQGAREQFF
cdr3_nt: TGTGCCAGTAGTTATTGGGGACAGGGGGCGCGAGAGCAGTTCTTC
j_call: TRBJ2-1
clone_size: .
v_call: TRBV19
d_call: TRBD1

cdr3_aa: CAIGDTGELFF
cdr3_nt: TGTGCCATTGGGGACACCGGGGAGCTGTTTTTT
j_call: TRBJ2-2
clone_size: .
v_call: TRBV6-6
d_call: .

cdr3_aa: CASYDRAGFTDTQYF
cdr3_nt: TGTGCCAGCTACGACCGGGCGGGATTCACAGATACGCAGTATTTT
j_call: TRBJ2-3
clone_size: .
v_call: TRBV19
d_call: .

cdr3_aa: CASSPGSSYNEQFF
cdr3_nt: TGTGCCAGCAGCCCCGGCAGCTCCTACAATGAGCAGTTCTTC
j_call: TRBJ2-1
clone_size: few
v_call: TRBV7-9
d_call: .

cdr3_aa: CAISFNSGNTIYF
cdr3_nt: TGTGCCATCAGCTTCAACTCTGGAAACACCATATATTTT
j_call: TRBJ1-3
clone_size: few
v_call: TRBV10-3
d_call: .

cdr3_aa: CASSASGSADTQYF
cdr3_nt: TGTGCCAGCAGCGCAAGCGGGAGCGCAGATACGCAGTATTTT
j_call: TRBJ2-3
clone_size: once
v_call: TRBV9
d_call: TRBD2

cdr3_aa: CASSLDLEGNPFF
cdr3_nt: TGTGCCAGCAGTTTGGACCTGGAGGGGAATCCTTTCTTT
j_call: TRBJ1-1
clone_size: .
v_call: TRBV28
d_call: .

cdr3_aa: CASSESSGRAGEQFF
cdr3_nt: TGTGCCAGCAGTGAAAGTAGCGGGAGGGCGGGTGAGCAGTTCTTC
j_call: TRBJ2-1
clone_size: .
v_call: TRBV2
d_call: TRBD2

cdr3_aa: CASSPRQGFNEQYF
cdr3_nt: TGTGCCAGCAGCCCACGTCAGGGTTTCAACGAGCAGTACTTC
j_call: TRBJ2-7
clone_size: .
v_call: TRBV7-9
d_call: .

cdr3_aa: CASTSKEGGPYEQYF
cdr3_nt: TGTGCCAGCACCTCAAAAGAGGGAGGGCCCTACGAGCAGTACTTC
j_call: TRBJ2-7
clone_size: .
v_call: TRBV7-9
d_call: TRBD2

cdr3_aa: CASSQGRGSVYEQYF
cdr3_nt: TGCGCCAGCAGCCAAGGTAGAGGATCAGTCTACGAGCAGTACTTC
j_call: TRBJ2-7
clone_size: few
v_call: TRBV4-3
d_call: .

cdr3_aa: CASSLMSAAFF
cdr3_nt: TGTGCCAGCAGCTTGATGAGCGCAGCTTTCTTT
j_call: TRBJ1-1
clone_size: many
v_call: TRBV5-3
d_call: .

cdr3_aa: CASSSGTLPYEQYF
cdr3_nt: TGTGCCAGCAGCTCCGGGACGCTTCCCTACGAGCAGTACTTC
j_call: TRBJ2-7
clone_size: few
v_call: TRBV14
d_call: .

cdr3_aa: CASSQGGLQSYEQYF
cdr3_nt: TGTGCCAGCAGCCAAGGGGGACTCCAGTCCTACGAGCAGTACTTC
j_call: TRBJ2-7
clone_size: .
v_call: TRBV4-2
d_call: .

cdr3_aa: CASSTGQGARETQYF
cdr3_nt: TGTGCCAGCAGTACTGGACAGGGGGCGAGAGAGACCCAGTACTTC
j_call: TRBJ2-5
clone_size: once
v_call: TRBV27
d_call: TRBD1

cdr3_aa: CASSPPSSGSRSDTQYF
cdr3_nt: TGTGCCAGCTCACCACCTTCCAGCGGGAGTAGGTCAGATACGCAGTATTTT
j_call: TRBJ2-3
clone_size: .
v_call: TRBV18
d_call: TRBD2

cdr3_aa: CASSYRGPTDTQYF
cdr3_nt: TGTGCCAGCAGCTACCGGGGGCCCACAGATACGCAGTATTTT
j_call: TRBJ2-3
clone_size: .
v_call: TRBV9
d_call: .

cdr3_aa: CASSTTGGPLAAEQFF
cdr3_nt: TGTGCCAGTAGTACGACGGGAGGCCCATTGGCTGCTGAGCAGTTCTTC
j_call: TRBJ2-1
clone_size: few
v_call: TRBV19
d_call: TRBD2

cdr3_aa: CASRPAGTSGTTQYF
cdr3_nt: TGTGCCAGCAGACCAGCCGGGACTAGCGGGACCACCCAGTACTTC
j_call: TRBJ2-5
clone_size: .
v_call: TRBV11-2
d_call: TRBD2

cdr3_aa: CASSYGQPQETQYF
cdr3_nt: TGCGCCAGCAGCTATGGACAGCCCCAAGAGACCCAGTACTTC
j_call: TRBJ2-5
clone_size: once
v_call: TRBV5-1
d_call: .

cdr3_aa: CASSLDARPDGQAFF
cdr3_nt: TGTGCCAGCAGCTTAGATGCAAGGCCCGACGGGCAAGCTTTCTTT
j_call: TRBJ1-1
clone_size: .
v_call: TRBV7-2
d_call: .

cdr3_aa: CASSQGGRGGEKLFF
cdr3_nt: TGCGCCAGCAGCCAAGGGGGACGAGGTGGGGAAAAACTGTTTTTT
j_call: TRBJ1-4
clone_size: .
v_call: TRBV4-3
d_call: .

cdr3_aa: CAISGTPGNEQFF
cdr3_nt: TGTGCCATCAGTGGGACTCCGGGCAATGAGCAGTTCTTC
j_call: TRBJ2-1
clone_size: .
v_call: TRBV10-3
d_call: .

cdr3_aa: CASSEEVGEKLFF
cdr3_nt: TGTGCCAGCAGTGAAGAGGTCGGAGAAAAACTGTTTTTT
j_call: TRBJ1-4
clone_size: once
v_call: TRBV2
d_call: .

cdr3_aa: CALPGLCSGNTIYF
cdr3_nt: TGTGCTCTCCCGGGACTGTGCTCTGGAAACACCATATATTTT
j_call: TRBJ1-3
clone_size: .
v_call: TRBV28
d_call: .

cdr3_aa: CASNPFADTQYF
cdr3_nt: TGTGCCAGCAACCCTTTTGCAGATACGCAGTATTTT
j_call: TRBJ2-3
clone_size: .
v_call: TRBV5-5
d_call: .

cdr3_aa: CASSLADDSALAEAFF
cdr3_nt: TGTGCCAGCAGCTTAGCTGACGACAGCGCCCTGGCTGAAGCTTTCTTT
j_call: TRBJ1-1
clone_size: once
v_call: TRBV7-6
d_call: .